This T cell receptor (beta chain) was identified during a study of T cell responses to AZD1222 COVID-19 vaccine. Study-wide results and limits: Clonal diversity was possibly underestimated, and the donors were mostly white British, with more females.

Here immunoSEQ multiplex PCR was the method, and the copy in TCRdb shows in-frame clones only, minus some. The table shows about 150,000 clones, with 92% occurring only once. Points on this clone: Its cognate antigen is unknown.

V was clipped by 5 bases and J by 4 bases, with 9 bases between them. Germline assignment: CDR1 SEHNR and CDR2 FQNEAQ (reference sequence). The CDR3 length is 13 residues. The sequence derives from an adult who received the AZD1222 COVID-19 vaccine. The genes are TRBV7-9 and TRBJ1-5; TRBD1 is a possible D gene (6 bases). Here the sequenced sample was peripheral blood, taken 28 days after the second AZD1222 dose. In nucleotides, the CDR3 is TGTGCCAGCAGCCAAGGGGGAAATCAGCCCCAGCATTTT. Amino acid sequence: CASSQGGNQPQHF. The full variable domain, completed using reference TRBV7-9 and TRBJ1-5, is DTGVSQNPRHKITKRGQNVTFRCDPISEHNRLYWYRQTLGQGPEFLTYFQNEAQLEKSRLLSDRFSAERPKGSFSTLEIQRTEQGDSAMYLCASSQGGNQPQHFGDGTRLSIL.